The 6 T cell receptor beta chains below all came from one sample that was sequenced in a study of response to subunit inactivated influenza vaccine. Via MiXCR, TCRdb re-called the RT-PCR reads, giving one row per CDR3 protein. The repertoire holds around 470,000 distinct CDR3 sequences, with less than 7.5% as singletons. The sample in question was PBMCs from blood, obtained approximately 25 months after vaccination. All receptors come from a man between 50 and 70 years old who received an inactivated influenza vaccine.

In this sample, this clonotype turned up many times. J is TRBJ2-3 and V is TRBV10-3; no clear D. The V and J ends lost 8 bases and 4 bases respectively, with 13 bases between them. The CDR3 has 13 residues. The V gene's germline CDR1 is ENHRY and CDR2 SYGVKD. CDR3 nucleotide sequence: TGTGCCATCGGTAGAGAAAGCTCAGATACGCAGTATTTT. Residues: CAIGRESSDTQYF.

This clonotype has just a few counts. CDR3 bases: TGCGCCAGCAGCCCTCAAGAGGGCTTCACCGGGGAGCTGTTTTTT. This sequence encodes CASSPQEGFTGELFF. The V gene is TRBV4-1, the J gene TRBJ2-2; maybe TRBD2 (5 bases). Germline CDR1 and CDR2: MGHRA and YSYEKL. Deletions cut 4 bases from V and 4 bases from J, with 13 bases between. The CDR3 is 15 residues long.

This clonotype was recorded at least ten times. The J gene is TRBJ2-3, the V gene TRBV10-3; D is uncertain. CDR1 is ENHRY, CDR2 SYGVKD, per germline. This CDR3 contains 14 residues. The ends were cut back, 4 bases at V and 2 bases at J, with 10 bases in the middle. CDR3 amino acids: CAISGVLTTDTQYF. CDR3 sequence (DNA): TGTGCCATCAGTGGTGTCTTGACCACAGATACGCAGTATTTT.

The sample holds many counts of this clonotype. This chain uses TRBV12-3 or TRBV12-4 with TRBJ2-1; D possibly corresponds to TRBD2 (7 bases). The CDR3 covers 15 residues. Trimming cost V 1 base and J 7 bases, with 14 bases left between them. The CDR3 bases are TGTGCCAGCAGTTTAGTCGGGGGGCGGTGGAATGAGCAGTTCTTC. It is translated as CASSLVGGRWNEQFF.

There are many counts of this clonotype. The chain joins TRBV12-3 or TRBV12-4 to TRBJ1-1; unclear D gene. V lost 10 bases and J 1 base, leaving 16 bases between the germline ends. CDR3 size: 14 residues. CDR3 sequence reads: CATTLSNQNTEAFF. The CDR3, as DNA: TGTGCCACCACCCTAAGCAACCAGAACACTGAAGCTTTCTTT.

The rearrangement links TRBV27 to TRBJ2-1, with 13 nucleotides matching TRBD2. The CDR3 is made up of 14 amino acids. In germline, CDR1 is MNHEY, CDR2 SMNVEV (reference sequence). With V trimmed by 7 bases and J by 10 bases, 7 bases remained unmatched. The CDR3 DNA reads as TGTGCCAGCATAGGACTAGCGGGAGTTAAGGAGCAGTTCTTC. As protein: CASIGLAGVKEQFF.